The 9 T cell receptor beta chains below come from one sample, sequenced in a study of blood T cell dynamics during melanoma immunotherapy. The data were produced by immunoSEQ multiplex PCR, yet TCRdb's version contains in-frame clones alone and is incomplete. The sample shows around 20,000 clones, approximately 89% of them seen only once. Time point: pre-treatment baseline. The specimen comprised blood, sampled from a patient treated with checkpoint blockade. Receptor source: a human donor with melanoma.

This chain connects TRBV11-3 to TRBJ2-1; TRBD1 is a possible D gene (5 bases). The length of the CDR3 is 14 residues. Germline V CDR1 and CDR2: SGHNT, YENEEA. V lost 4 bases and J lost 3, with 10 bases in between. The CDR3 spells CASSWRQIYNEQFF. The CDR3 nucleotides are TGTGCCAGCAGCTGGAGACAGATCTACAATGAGCAGTTCTTC.

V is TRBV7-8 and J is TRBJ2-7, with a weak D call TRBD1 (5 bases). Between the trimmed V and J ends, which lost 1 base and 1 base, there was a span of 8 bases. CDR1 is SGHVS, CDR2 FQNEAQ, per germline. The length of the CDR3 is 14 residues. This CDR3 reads CASSLGHRSYEQYF. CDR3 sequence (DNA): TGTGCCAGCAGCTTAGGGCACAGGTCCTACGAGCAGTACTTC.

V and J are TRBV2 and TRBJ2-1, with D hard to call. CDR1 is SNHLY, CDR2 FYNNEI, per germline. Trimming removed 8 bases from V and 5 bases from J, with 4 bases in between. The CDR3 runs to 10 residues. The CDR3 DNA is TGTGCCAGCTCGCACAATGAGCAGTTCTTC. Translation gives CASSHNEQFF.

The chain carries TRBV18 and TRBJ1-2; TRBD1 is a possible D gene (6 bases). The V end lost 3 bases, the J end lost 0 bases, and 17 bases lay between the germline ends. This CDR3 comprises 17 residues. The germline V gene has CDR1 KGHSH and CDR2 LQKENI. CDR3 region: CASSPSRGLPTNYGYTF. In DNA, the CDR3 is TGTGCCAGCTCACCCTCTCGGGGGCTACCAACTAACTATGGCTACACCTTC.

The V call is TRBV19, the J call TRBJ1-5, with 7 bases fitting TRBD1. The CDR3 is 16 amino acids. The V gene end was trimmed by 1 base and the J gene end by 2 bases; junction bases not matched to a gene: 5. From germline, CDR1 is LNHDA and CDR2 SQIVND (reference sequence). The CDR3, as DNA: TGTGCCAGTAGTATAGTCCGCGGACAGGGCAATCAGCCCCAGCATTTT. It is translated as CASSIVRGQGNQPQHF.

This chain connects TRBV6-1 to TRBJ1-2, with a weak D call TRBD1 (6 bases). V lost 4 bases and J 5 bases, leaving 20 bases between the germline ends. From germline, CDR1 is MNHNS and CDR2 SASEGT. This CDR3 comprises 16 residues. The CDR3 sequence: CASSAVTAGALYGYTF. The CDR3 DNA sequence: TGTGCCAGCAGTGCCGTCACGGCAGGGGCTCTTTATGGCTACACCTTC.

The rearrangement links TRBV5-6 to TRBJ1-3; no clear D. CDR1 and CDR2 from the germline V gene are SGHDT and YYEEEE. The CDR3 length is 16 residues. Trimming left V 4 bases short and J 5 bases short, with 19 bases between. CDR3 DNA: TGTGCCAGCAGCCTGGGAGGTGGACCCCGGCGAAACACCATATATTTT. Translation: CASSLGGGPRRNTIYF.

CDR3 sequence (DNA): TGTGCCAGCAGCTTAGCGCGGGTTTATGGGACAGATACGCAGTATTTT. Translation: CASSLARVYGTDTQYF. The gene calls are TRBV7-8 and TRBJ2-3, with a tentative D call TRBD2 (5 bases). Germline V lookup: CDR1 SGHVS, CDR2 FQNEAQ. V was trimmed by 0 bases and J by 3 bases, leaving 13 bases between them. The CDR3 has 16 amino acids.

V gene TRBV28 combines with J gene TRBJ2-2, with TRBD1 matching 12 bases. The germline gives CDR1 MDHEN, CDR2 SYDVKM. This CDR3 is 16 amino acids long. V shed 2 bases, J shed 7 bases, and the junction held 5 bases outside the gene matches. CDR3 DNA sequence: TGTGCCAGCAGTTTAATGGGGACAGGGGGCAACGGGGAGCTGTTTTTT. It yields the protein CASSLMGTGGNGELFF. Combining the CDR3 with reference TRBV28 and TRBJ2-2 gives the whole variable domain DVKVTQSSRYLVKRTGEKVFLECVQDMDHENMFWYRQDPGLGLRLIYFSYDVKMKEKGDIPEGYSVSREKKERFSLILESASTNQTSMYLCASSLMGTGGNGELFFGEGSRLTVL.